A single sample is the source of the 25 T cell receptor beta chains below, sequenced in a study of regulatory T cells in long-lasting Graves disease (dated by TCRdb to the early 2020s). Explained via the paper, the time point label denotes: persistent/refractory GD, antithyroid drugs over 5 years with positive TRAb. For both TCR sequencing and RNA sequencing, RNA was extracted from PBMCs using TRIzol. The method was multiplex PCR. For sequencing, an Illumina HiSeq 4000 was employed. iRepertoire HTBI primers and Arm-PCR amplification of CDR3 regions were used to construct TCR beta libraries. Starting from the raw public reads, TCRdb applied fastp trimming at Q25, assembled clones with MiXCR and retained in-frame beta chains. Rows merge per CDR3 protein into single entries with the most common DNA and genes. In all, the sample holds about 460,000 distinct CDR3 sequences, and 22% of those were seen once. The ten most abundant clones make up about 12% of the sample.

The sample consisted of peripheral blood mononuclear cells (PBMCs), taken when the disease was refractory, from a patient treated with antithyroid drugs. All receptors derive from a female donor with Graves disease.

This clonotype appeared once. The V gene is TRBV27, the J gene TRBJ1-2; D possibly corresponds to TRBD1 (5 bases). Germline assignment: CDR1 MNHEY and CDR2 SMNVEV (reference sequence). CDR3 length equals 13 residues. The V gene lost 5 bases and the J gene lost 4 bases, with 11 bases spanning the gap. The CDR3 is CASSGGFRYGYTF. Here the CDR3 DNA reads TGTGCCAGCAGTGGGGGTTTTCGCTATGGCTACACCTTC.

This rearrangement joins TRBV19 to TRBJ2-3; 10 nucleotides align to TRBD2. Germline V gives CDR1 LNHDA, CDR2 SQIVND (reference sequence). The length of the CDR3 is 17 residues. Unmatched junction bases numbered 9, after V lost 6 bases and J lost 0 bases. The CDR3 sequence is CASSREGLAPSTDTQYF. CDR3 bases: TGTGCCAGTAGCCGCGAGGGACTAGCGCCTAGCACAGATACGCAGTATTTT. Full variable domain (rest looked up from reference TRBV19 and TRBJ2-3): DGGITQSPKYLFRKEGQNVTLSCEQNLNHDAMYWYRQDPGQGLRLIYYSQIVNDFQKGDIAEGYSVSREKKESFPLTVTSAQKNPTAFYLCASSREGLAPSTDTQYFGPGTRLTVL.

There are many counts of this clonotype. V usage is TRBV28 and J usage is TRBJ2-1; D is perhaps TRBD2 (6 bases). The CDR3 extends over 18 amino acids. V gave up 6 bases and J gave up 7 bases, with 28 bases separating them. Germline V gene data show CDR1 as MDHEN and CDR2 as SYDVKM. The CDR3 sequence is CASRPIQGGPYARNEQFF. The DNA for the CDR3 is TGTGCCAGCAGACCCATTCAGGGAGGACCCTACGCGAGGAATGAGCAGTTCTTC.

This clonotype was detected many times. This chain joins TRBV6-1 and TRBJ2-2; D remains unclear. V was pared by 5 bases and J by 1 base, with 5 bases between. The CDR3 contains 13 residues. Per the germline V gene, CDR1 is MNHNS and CDR2 is SASEGT. The CDR3 nucleotides are TGTGCCAGCAGTAATGAGAACACCGGGGAGCTGTTTTTT. Protein product: CASSNENTGELFF.

This clonotype has at least ten counts. The rearrangement uses TRBV5-1 and TRBJ1-2; perhaps TRBD1 as D (6 bases). V lost 6 bases and J lost 8, with 17 bases in between. There are 13 residues in the CDR3. Germline V gene lookup returns CDR1 SGHRS and CDR2 YFSETQ. The CDR3 region is CASTGIQGSGYTF. In DNA, the CDR3 is TGCGCCAGCACCGGAATCCAGGGGAGCGGCTACACCTTC.

In its sample, this clonotype was seen a few times. The chain couples TRBV7-6 to TRBJ2-2, with 7 bases matching TRBD1. V was pared by 5 bases and J by 5 bases, with 8 bases of the junction left unmatched. The CDR3 sequence is 15 residues long. Germline CDR1 SGHVS, CDR2 FNYEAQ. The CDR3 here is CASSPRQGSTGELFF. The CDR3 region has the DNA TGTGCCAGCAGCCCAAGACAGGGTTCGACCGGGGAGCTGTTTTTT.

This clonotype was observed a handful of times. The chain is built from TRBV12-3 or TRBV12-4 and TRBJ2-7; D is unclear. Trimming left V 6 bases short and J 0 bases short, with 9 bases between. This CDR3 region has 13 residues. CDR3 nucleotides: TGTGCCAGCAGACGAAGTGGCTCCTACGAGCAGTACTTC. Protein: CASRRSGSYEQYF.

Comments on this clonotype: The missing conserved phenylalanine or tryptophan at the end of this CDR3 makes a read error likely. This chain links TRBV12-3 or TRBV12-4 with TRBJ1-4; weak D call: TRBD1 (6 bases). There are 14 residues in the CDR3. V lost 5 bases, J lost 2 bases, and 9 bases lay in between. CDR3 region: CASSDTGTNEKLFL. The CDR3 coding sequence is TGTGCCAGCAGTGACACAGGGACTAATGAAAAACTGTTTTTA.

This clonotype was found many times. The rearrangement links TRBV6-2 or TRBV6-3 to TRBJ1-2; TRBD1 agrees at 7 bases. Per the germline V gene, CDR1 is MNHEY and CDR2 is SVGEGT. The CDR3 sequence is 15 residues long. Trimming cost V 6 bases and J 4 bases; bases outside gene matches: 11. The CDR3 nucleotides read TGTGCCAGCAGAAGACCGGGACAGAACCTCTATGGCTACACCTTC. Translation gives CASRRPGQNLYGYTF.

This clonotype was observed a few times. V usage is TRBV11-3 and J usage is TRBJ2-7, with 8 bases matching TRBD2. CDR3 length equals 15 residues. V was clipped by 0 bases and J by 1 base; unmatched bases: 2. The germline V gene has CDR1 SGHNT and CDR2 YENEEA. CDR3 sequence (DNA): TGTGCCAGCAGCTTAGATACGGGAGGGTCCTACGAGCAGTACTTC. Translated: CASSLDTGGSYEQYF.

For this clonotype: With a much larger clone just one base away, this may be a read error. The CDR3 does not close with the conserved phenylalanine or tryptophan, likely indicating a read error. The chain carries TRBV20-1 and TRBJ1-4; D is possibly TRBD1 (5 bases). This CDR3 region has 14 residues. V was shortened by 0 bases and J by 7 bases, with 12 bases between the two germline ends. CDR1 is DFQATT, CDR2 SNEGSKA, per germline (reference sequence). The CDR3 here is CSARDRQRGEKLFV. The CDR3 DNA is TGCAGTGCTAGAGATAGACAGAGGGGTGAAAAACTGTTTGTT.

V and J are TRBV19 and TRBJ1-5; D is perhaps TRBD1 (5 bases). CDR3 length equals 13 residues. The germline CDR1 and CDR2 sequences are LNHDA and SQIVND (reference sequence). V gave up 3 bases and J gave up 4 bases, with 7 bases separating them. CDR3 bases: TGTGCCAGTAGTATTGAGGGGAATCAGCCCCAGCATTTT. This encodes CASSIEGNQPQHF.

This clonotype was found many times. CDR3 sequence (DNA): TGTGCCAGCAGTTCCGACAGTAATTCACCCCTCCACTTT. It is translated as CASSSDSNSPLHF. The chain uses TRBV12-3 or TRBV12-4 and TRBJ1-6; maybe TRBD1 (5 bases). This CDR3 spans 13 amino acids. V was cut by 4 bases and J by 6 bases, with 7 bases left in between.

The rearrangement uses TRBV6-1 and TRBJ2-5; possibly TRBD2 for D (5 bases). Germline CDR1 reads MNHNS; CDR2 reads SASEGT. CDR3 length equals 13 residues. Trimming stripped 6 bases from V and 4 bases from J, with 12 bases between. The CDR3 loop reads CASRPPAGETQYF. CDR3 DNA sequence: TGTGCCAGCAGGCCCCCGGCGGGAGAGACCCAGTACTTC.

This clonotype has at least ten counts. This sequence joins TRBV2 and TRBJ2-5, with TRBD2 matching 7 bases. Germline V gene lookup returns CDR1 SNHLY and CDR2 FYNNEI. The CDR3 has 14 residues. The V segment lost 6 bases and the J segment 5 bases; nucleotides outside the gene matches: 9. CDR3 amino acids: CASRTSPNEETQYF. CDR3 DNA: TGTGCCAGCAGGACTAGCCCCAATGAGGAGACCCAGTACTTC. The full variable domain, completed using reference TRBV2 and TRBJ2-5, is EPEVTQTPSHQVTQMGQEVILRCVPISNHLYFYWYRQILGQKVEFLVSFYNNEISEKSEIFDDQFSVERPDGSNFTLKIRSTKLEDSAMYFCASRTSPNEETQYFGPGTRLLVL.

This sequence joins TRBV11-1 and TRBJ2-2, with D perhaps TRBD2 (6 bases). CDR3 length: 13 amino acids. CDR1 SGHAT and CDR2 FQDESV come from the germline V gene (reference sequence). The germline V and J ends were trimmed by 3 bases and 14 bases, with 16 bases remaining between them. CDR3 nucleotides: TGTGCCAGCAGCTTCGGGGACTCCCCTCGACTGTTTTTT. Residues: CASSFGDSPRLFF.

The chain couples TRBV10-3 to TRBJ1-2, with TRBD1 matching over 11 bases. Unmatched junction bases numbered 4, after V lost 6 bases and J lost 4 bases. From germline, CDR1 is ENHRY and CDR2 SYGVKD. The CDR3 extends over 14 amino acids. DNA for the CDR3: TGTGCCATCAGCCCCGGACAGGGGGCCTATGGCTACACCTTC. It specifies CAISPGQGAYGYTF.

This clonotype was detected ten times or more. The rearrangement uses TRBV7-2 and TRBJ1-1, with a possible D match to TRBD1 (6 bases). Trimming left V 5 bases short and J 0 bases short, with 13 bases between. Germline V gene lookup returns CDR1 SGHTA and CDR2 FQGNSA. This CDR3 comprises 15 residues. This CDR3 reads CASSLPGTMNTEAFF. The CDR3 DNA sequence: TGTGCCAGCAGCCTACCCGGGACAATGAACACTGAAGCTTTCTTT.

This clonotype was detected many times. CDR3 DNA: TGTGCCAGCAATTCCGACACCCCCTACGAGCAGTACTTC. This sequence encodes CASNSDTPYEQYF. The rearrangement uses TRBV28 and TRBJ2-7; D is ambiguous. Trimming left V 7 bases short and J 2 bases short, with 12 bases between. Germline loops: CDR1 MDHEN, CDR2 SYDVKM. The CDR3 has 13 residues.

This clonotype was recorded many times. The chain uses TRBV28 and TRBJ2-2; D not certain. This CDR3 is 10 amino acids long. Trimming pared 6 bases from V and 6 bases from J, leaving 2 bases between. Per the germline V gene, CDR1 is MDHEN and CDR2 is SYDVKM. The CDR3 spells CASRSGELFF. The CDR3 bases are TGTGCCAGCAGGTCCGGGGAGCTGTTTTTT.

A remark on this clonotype: Relative to the germline gene, one junction end is altered; a read error may explain this. The chain has TRBV20-1 and TRBJ2-5; D might be TRBD2 (7 bases). CDR1 and CDR2 from the germline V gene are DFQATT and SNEGSKA (reference sequence). CDR3 size: 14 residues. The CDR3 sequence is CSARRGTNQETQCF. The CDR3 DNA reads as TGCAGTGCTAGAAGGGGGACTAACCAAGAGACCCAGTGCTTC.

The chain employs TRBV7-9 and TRBJ2-2, with 10 bases matching TRBD2. V was pared by 4 bases and J by 0 bases, with 5 bases of the junction left unmatched. CDR3 length: 17 amino acids. The germline gives CDR1 SEHNR, CDR2 FQNEAQ (reference sequence). The CDR3: CASSSGLADPNTGELFF. The DNA for the CDR3 is TGTGCCAGCAGCTCTGGACTAGCGGATCCGAACACCGGGGAGCTGTTTTTT.

The rearrangement joins TRBV20-1 to TRBJ1-4; 7 bases map to TRBD1. This CDR3 has 16 residues. The V and J ends lost 5 bases and 5 bases, in that order; junction bases with no gene match: 14. The germline V gene encodes CDR1 DFQATT and CDR2 SNEGSKA (reference sequence). Here the CDR3 reads CSAEARGDSLNEKLFF. The CDR3 bases are TGCAGTGCTGAGGCCCGCGGGGACAGCTTAAATGAAAAACTGTTTTTT.

This clonotype was detected only once. J is TRBJ2-7 and V is TRBV10-2; weak D call: TRBD2 (5 bases). The CDR3 sequence is 15 residues long. Germline V gene lookup returns CDR1 WSHSY and CDR2 SAAADI. The germline V and J ends were trimmed by 4 bases and 0 bases, with 13 bases remaining between them. CDR3 in amino acids: CASSVRGLSSYEQYF. The CDR3 nucleotides are TGCGCCAGCAGTGTCCGGGGTTTAAGCTCCTACGAGCAGTACTTC.

This clonotype was counted many times. The chain is built from TRBV12-3 or TRBV12-4 and TRBJ1-4; no reliable D call. V lost 7 bases, J lost 0 bases, and 12 bases lay in between. The CDR3 totals 15 residues. CDR3 protein: CASNGGGTTNEKLFF. In DNA, the CDR3 is TGTGCCAGCAACGGCGGCGGTACAACTAATGAAAAACTGTTTTTT.